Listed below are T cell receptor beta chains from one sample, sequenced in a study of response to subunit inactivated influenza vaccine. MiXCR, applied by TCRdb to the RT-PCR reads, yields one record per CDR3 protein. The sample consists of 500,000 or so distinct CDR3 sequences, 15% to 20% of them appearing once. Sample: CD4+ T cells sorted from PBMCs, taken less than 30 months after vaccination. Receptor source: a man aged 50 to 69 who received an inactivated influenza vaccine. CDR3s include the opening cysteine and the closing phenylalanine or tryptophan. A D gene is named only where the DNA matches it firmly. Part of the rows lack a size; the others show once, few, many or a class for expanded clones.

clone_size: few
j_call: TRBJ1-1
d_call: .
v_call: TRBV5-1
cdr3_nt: TGCGCCAGCAGCACCTCAGGGAGCGGGAACACTGAAGCTTTCTTT
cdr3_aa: CASSTSGSGNTEAFF

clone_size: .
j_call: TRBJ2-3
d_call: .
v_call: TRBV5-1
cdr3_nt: TGCGCCAGCAGCAGACGGGGGCACCTAAACACAGATACGCAGTATTTT
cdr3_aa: CASSRRGHLNTDTQYF

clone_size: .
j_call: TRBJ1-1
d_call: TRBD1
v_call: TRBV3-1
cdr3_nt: TGTGCCAGCAACATACAGGGGGCTAACACTGAAGCTTTCTTT
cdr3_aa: CASNIQGANTEAFF

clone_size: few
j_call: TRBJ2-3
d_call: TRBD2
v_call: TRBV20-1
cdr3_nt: TGCAGTGCCGAGCGGGGGGGCCCGTCAACAGATACGCAGTATTTT
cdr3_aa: CSAERGGPSTDTQYF

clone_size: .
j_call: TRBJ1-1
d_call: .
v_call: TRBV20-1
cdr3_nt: TGCAGTGCTAGAGATATAGCCAGCACTGAAGCTTTCTTT
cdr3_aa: CSARDIASTEAFF

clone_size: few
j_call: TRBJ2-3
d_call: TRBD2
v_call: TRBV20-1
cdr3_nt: TGCAGTGCTAGACGGACTAGCGGGAGAATCTCTAGCACAGATACGCAGTATTTT
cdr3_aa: CSARRTSGRISSTDTQYF

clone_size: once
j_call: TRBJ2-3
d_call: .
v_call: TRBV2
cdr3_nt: TGTGCCAGCAGTTTTTCGGCTGACACAGATACGCAGTATTTT
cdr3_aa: CASSFSADTDTQYF

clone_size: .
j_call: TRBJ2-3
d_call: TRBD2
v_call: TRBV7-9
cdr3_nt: TGTGCCAGCAGCTTAACTAGCGGGGGTTCATTCACAGATACGCAGTATTTT
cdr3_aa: CASSLTSGGSFTDTQYF

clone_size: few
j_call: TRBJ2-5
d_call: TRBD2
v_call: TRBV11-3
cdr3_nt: TGTGCCAGCAGCCCGGGACTAGCGGGCCTCCAAGAGACCCAGTACTTC
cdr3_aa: CASSPGLAGLQETQYF

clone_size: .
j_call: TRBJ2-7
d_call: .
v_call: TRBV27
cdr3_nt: TGTGCCAGCAGTTTAAAGTCTGCCCACTACGAGCAGTACTTC
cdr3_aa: CASSLKSAHYEQYF

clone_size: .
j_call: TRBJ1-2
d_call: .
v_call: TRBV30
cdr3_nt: TGTGCCTGGTCACGGGGGTACGGCTACACCTTC
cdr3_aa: CAWSRGYGYTF

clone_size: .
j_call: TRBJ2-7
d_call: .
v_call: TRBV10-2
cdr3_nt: TGCGCCAGCAGTGAGGTCGCGGGCTACGAGCAGTACTTC
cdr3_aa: CASSEVAGYEQYF

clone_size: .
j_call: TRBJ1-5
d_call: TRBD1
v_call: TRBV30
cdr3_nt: TGTGCCTGCCAAGTCCGGACAGGCTACCGCAATCAGCCCCAGCATTTT
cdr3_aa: CACQVRTGYRNQPQHF

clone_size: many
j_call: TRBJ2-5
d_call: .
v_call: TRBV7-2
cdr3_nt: TGTGCCAGCAGCTTAAGCCCGAACCAAGAGACCCAGTACTTC
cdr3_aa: CASSLSPNQETQYF

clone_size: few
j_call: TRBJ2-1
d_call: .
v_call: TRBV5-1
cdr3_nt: TGCGCCAGCAGTCCCCCTTTAGATGGTGCCAATGAGCAGTTCTTC
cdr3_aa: CASSPPLDGANEQFF

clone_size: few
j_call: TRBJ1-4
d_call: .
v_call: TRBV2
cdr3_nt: TGTGCCAGCAGTGATTGGGAAAAACTGTTTTTT
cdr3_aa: CASSDWEKLFF

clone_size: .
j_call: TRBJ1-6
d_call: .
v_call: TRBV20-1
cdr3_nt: TGCAGTGCCACTACAGGGCGGCTAGCTTCACCCCTCCACTTT
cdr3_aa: CSATTGRLASPLHF

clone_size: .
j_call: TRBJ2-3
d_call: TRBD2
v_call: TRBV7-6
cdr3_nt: TGTGCCAGCAGCTTAGTGGGACTAGCAGCTCTCCGCACAGATACGCAGTATTTT
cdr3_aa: CASSLVGLAALRTDTQYF

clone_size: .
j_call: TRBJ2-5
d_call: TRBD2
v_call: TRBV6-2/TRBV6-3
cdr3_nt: TGTGCCAGCAGCCTAAATAGCGGGATAAAGACCCAGTACTTC
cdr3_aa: CASSLNSGIKTQYF

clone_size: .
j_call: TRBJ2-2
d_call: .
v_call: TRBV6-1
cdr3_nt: TGTGCCAGCAAAAGCTTGGACACCGGGGAGCTGTTTTTT
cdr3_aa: CASKSLDTGELFF

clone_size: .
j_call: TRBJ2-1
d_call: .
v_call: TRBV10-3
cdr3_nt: TGTGCCATCAGTCAAAGGACGGAGAACAATGAGCAGTTCTTC
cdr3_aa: CAISQRTENNEQFF

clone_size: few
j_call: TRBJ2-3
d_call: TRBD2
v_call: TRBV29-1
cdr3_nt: TGCAGCGTTGCACCCCAAAGCGGGAGGTCAGATACGCAGTATTTT
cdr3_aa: CSVAPQSGRSDTQYF

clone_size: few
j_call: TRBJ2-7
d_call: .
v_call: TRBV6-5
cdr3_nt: TGTGCCAGCAGTTACTCCGGGACAATCTACGAGCAGTACTTC
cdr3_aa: CASSYSGTIYEQYF

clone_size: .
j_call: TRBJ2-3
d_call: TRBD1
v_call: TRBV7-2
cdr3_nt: TGTGCCAGCAGCTTAGGACAGGGCCTAGATACGCAGTATTTT
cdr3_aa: CASSLGQGLDTQYF

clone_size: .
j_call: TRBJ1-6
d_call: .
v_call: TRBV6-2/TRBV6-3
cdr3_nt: TGTGCCAGCAGTTACTCAGGGCCACAGGGAGGGGGCTCCTATAATTCACCCCTCCACTTT
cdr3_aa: CASSYSGPQGGGSYNSPLHF

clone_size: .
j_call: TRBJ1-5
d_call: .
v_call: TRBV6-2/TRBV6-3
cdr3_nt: TGTGCCACCGACTGGGGGGCCAATCAGCCCCAGCATTTT
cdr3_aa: CATDWGANQPQHF

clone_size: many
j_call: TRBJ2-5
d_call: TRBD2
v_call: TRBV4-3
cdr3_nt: TGCGCCAGCAGCCAAGATCTTCCGCGGGGGTCCCAAGAGACCCAGTACTTC
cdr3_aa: CASSQDLPRGSQETQYF

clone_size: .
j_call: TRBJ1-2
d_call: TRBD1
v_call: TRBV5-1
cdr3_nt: TGCGCCAGCAGCCTGGGAGGGACAGGGAACCGCCGCGGTGGCTACACCTTC
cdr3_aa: CASSLGGTGNRRGGYTF

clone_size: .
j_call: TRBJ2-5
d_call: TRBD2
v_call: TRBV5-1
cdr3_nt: TGCGCCAGCAGCTCCGGTTATCTAGCGGGGGTGAAAGAGACCCAGTACTTC
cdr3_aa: CASSSGYLAGVKETQYF

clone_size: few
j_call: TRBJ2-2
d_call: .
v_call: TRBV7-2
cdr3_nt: TGTGCCAGCAGCTTACGCGGTTTCGCGGGAGGGGAGCTGTTTTTT
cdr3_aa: CASSLRGFAGGELFF

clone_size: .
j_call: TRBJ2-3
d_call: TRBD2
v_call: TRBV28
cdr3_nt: TGTGCCAGCAGTTTTTGGCGGGGGGGCACAGATACGCAGTATTTT
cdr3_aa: CASSFWRGGTDTQYF

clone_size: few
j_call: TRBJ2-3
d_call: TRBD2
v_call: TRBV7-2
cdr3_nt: TGTGCCAGCAGCTTAGCCGGACTAGGGGGCACAGATACGCAGTATTTT
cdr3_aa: CASSLAGLGGTDTQYF

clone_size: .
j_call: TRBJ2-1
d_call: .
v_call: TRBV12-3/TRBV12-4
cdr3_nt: TGTGCCAGCAGTTTAGAATGGTTGGGCCCTTCCTCTTCCTACAATGAGCAGTTCTTC
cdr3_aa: CASSLEWLGPSSSYNEQFF

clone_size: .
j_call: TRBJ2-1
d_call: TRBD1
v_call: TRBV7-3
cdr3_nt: TGTGCCAGCAGCCCGGGACAGGGGTTTAGAAATGAGCAGTTCTTC
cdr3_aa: CASSPGQGFRNEQFF

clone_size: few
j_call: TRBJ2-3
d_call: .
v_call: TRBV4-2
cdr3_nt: TGTGCCAGCAGCCCGACGACCCGTAGCGATACGCAGTATTTT
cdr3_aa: CASSPTTRSDTQYF

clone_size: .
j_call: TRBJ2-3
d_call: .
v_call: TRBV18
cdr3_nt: TGTGCCAGCTCACCACCGGCTAGGGGCGCTACGCAGTATTTT
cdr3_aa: CASSPPARGATQYF

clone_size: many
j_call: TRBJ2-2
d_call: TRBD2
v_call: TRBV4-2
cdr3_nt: TGTGCCAGCAGCCGTAGCGGGGGGACGAACACCGGGGAGCTGTTTTTT
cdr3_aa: CASSRSGGTNTGELFF

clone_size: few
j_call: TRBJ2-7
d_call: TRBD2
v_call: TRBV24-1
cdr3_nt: TGTGCCACCAGTGCGGGGGGTGAGCAGTACTTC
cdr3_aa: CATSAGGEQYF

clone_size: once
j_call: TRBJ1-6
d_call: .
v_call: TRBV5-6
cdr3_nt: TGTGCCAGCAGCTCCAACAGGTTAAGCTCCTATAATTCACCCCTCCACTTT
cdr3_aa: CASSSNRLSSYNSPLHF

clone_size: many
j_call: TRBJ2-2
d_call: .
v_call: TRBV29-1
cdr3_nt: TGCAGCGTTCTGGGGTTCGACGGGGAGCTGTTTTTT
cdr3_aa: CSVLGFDGELFF

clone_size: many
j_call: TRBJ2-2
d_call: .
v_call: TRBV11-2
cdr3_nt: TGTGCCAGCAGCAAAAAAGGGCTCACCGGGGAGCTGTTTTTT
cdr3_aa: CASSKKGLTGELFF

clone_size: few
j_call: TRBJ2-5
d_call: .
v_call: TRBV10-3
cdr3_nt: TGTGCCATCAGCCCCCGATCAGCGGAACAAGAGACCCAGTACTTC
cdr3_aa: CAISPRSAEQETQYF

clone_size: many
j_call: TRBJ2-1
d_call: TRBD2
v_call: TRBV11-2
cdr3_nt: TGTGCCAGCAGCTTAGATTGGACTAGCGGAGTAAGCTCCTACAATGAGCAGTTCTTC
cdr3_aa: CASSLDWTSGVSSYNEQFF

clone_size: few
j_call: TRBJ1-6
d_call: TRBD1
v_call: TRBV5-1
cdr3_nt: TGCGCCAGCAGGGCCGGGACAGGGGGTCACCCCCTCCACTTT
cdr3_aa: CASRAGTGGHPLHF

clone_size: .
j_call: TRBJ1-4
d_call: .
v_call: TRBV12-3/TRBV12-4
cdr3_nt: TGTGCCAGCAGTTTCGGTTTGACAACTAATGAAAAACTGTTTTTT
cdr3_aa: CASSFGLTTNEKLFF

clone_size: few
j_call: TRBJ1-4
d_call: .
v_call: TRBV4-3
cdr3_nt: TGCGCCAGCAGCCCAAGGGGAACTAATGAAAAACTGTTTTTT
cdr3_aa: CASSPRGTNEKLFF

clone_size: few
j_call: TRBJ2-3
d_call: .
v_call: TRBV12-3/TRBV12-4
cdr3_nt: TGTGCCAGCAGTTTTCGGGTAGCTATATCGGATACGCAGTATTTT
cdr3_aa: CASSFRVAISDTQYF

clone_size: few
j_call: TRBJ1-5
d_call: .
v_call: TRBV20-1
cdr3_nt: TGCAGTGCTAGTCGCCAGGGTGGGACTTATGGTCAGCCCCAGCATTTT
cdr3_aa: CSASRQGGTYGQPQHF

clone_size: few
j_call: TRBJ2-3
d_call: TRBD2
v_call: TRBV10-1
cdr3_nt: TGCGCCAGCAGTGAGTCAGAACTAGCGGTAGATACGCAGTATTTT
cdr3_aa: CASSESELAVDTQYF